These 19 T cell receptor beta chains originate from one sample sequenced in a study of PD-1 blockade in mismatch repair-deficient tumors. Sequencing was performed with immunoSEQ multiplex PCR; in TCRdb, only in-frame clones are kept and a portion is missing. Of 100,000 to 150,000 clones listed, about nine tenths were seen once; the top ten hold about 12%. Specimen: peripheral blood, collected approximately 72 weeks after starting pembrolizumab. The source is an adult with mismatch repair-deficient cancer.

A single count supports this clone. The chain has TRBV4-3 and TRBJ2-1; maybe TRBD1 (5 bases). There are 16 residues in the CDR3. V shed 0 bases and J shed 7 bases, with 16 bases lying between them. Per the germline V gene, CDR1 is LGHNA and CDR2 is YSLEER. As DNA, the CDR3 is TGCGCCAGCAGCCAAGATAGTACAGGATGGGTGAATGAGCAGTTCTTC. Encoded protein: CASSQDSTGWVNEQFF.

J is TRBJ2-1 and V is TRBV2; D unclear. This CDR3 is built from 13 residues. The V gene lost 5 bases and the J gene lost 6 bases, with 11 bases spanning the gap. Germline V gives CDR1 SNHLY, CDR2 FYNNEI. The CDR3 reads CASSLESRNEQFF. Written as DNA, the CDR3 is TGTGCCAGCAGTTTGGAGAGTCGCAATGAGCAGTTCTTC.

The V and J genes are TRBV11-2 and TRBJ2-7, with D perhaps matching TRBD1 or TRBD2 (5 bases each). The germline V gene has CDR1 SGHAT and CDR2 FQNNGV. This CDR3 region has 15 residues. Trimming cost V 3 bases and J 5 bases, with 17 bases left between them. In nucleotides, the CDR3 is TGTGCCAGCAGCTTGAGGGCAGGGAAGAACAACGAGCAGTACTTC. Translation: CASSLRAGKNNEQYF.

This CDR3 reads CASSQGGRESSYEQYF. The CDR3 bases are TGTGCCAGCAGCCAAGGAGGACGGGAAAGCTCCTACGAGCAGTACTTC. The chain links TRBV4-2 to TRBJ2-7, with D possibly matching TRBD2 (5 bases). The ends were cut back, 1 base at V and 0 bases at J, with 13 bases in the middle. This CDR3 has 16 amino acids. From germline, CDR1 is LGHNA and CDR2 YNFKEQ.

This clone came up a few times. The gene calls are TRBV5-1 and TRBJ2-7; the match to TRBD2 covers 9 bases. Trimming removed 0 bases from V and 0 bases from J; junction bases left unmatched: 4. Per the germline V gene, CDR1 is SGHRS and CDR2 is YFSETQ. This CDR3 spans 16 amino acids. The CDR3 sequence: CASSLGAGGVSYEQYF. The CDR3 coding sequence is TGCGCCAGCAGCTTGGGTGCGGGAGGGGTCTCCTACGAGCAGTACTTC.

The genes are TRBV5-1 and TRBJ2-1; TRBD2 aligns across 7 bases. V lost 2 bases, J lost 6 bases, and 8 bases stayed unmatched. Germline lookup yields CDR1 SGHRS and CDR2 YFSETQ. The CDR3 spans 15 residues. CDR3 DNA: TGCGCCAGCAGCTTAACATTGTCGGGGGGCAATGAGCAGTTCTTC. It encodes CASSLTLSGGNEQFF.

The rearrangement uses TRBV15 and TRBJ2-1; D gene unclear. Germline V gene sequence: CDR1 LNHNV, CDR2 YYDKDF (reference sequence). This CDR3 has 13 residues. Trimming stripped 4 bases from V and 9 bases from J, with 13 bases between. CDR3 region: CATSTDSELEQFF. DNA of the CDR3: TGTGCCACCAGCACCGACTCTGAGCTTGAGCAGTTCTTC.

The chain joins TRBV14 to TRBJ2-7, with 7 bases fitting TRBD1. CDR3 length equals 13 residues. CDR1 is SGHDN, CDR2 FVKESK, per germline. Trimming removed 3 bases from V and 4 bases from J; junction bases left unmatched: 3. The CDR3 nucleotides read TGTGCCAGCAGCCATGGACAGGATTACGAGCAGTACTTC. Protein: CASSHGQDYEQYF. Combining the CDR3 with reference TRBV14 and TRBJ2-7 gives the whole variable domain EAGVTQFPSHSVIEKGQTVTLRCDPISGHDNLYWYRRVMGKEIKFLLHFVKESKQDESGMPNNRFLAERTGGTYSTLKVQPAELEDSGVYFCASSHGQDYEQYFGPGTRLTVT.

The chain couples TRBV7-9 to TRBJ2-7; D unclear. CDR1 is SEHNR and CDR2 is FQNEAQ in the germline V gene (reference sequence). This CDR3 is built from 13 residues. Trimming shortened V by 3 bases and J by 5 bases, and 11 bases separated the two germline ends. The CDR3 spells CASSLVGPHEQYF. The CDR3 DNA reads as TGTGCCAGCAGCTTGGTGGGCCCGCACGAGCAGTACTTC.

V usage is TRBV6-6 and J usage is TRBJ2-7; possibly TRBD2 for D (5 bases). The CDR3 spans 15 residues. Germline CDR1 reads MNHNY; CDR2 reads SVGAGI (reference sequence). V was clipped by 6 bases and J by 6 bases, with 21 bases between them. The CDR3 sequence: CASSPHIGWESEQYF. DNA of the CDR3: TGTGCCAGCAGCCCCCACATAGGGTGGGAGTCCGAGCAGTACTTC.

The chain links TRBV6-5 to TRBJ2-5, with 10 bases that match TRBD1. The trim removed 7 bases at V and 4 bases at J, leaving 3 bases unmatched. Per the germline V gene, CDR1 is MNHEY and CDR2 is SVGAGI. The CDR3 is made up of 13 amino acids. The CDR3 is CASMGTGVETQYF. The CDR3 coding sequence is TGTGCCAGCATGGGGACAGGGGTAGAGACCCAGTACTTC.

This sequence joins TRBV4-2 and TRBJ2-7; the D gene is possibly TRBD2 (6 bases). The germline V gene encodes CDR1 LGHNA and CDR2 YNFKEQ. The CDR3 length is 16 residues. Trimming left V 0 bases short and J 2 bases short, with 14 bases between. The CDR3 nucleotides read TGTGCCAGCAGCCAAGATTCGGGGACGGGAGCCTACGAGCAGTACTTC. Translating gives CASSQDSGTGAYEQYF.

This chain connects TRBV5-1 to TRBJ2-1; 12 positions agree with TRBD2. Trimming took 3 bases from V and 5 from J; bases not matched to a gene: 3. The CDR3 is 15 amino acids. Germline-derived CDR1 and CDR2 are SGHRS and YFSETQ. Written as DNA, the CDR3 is TGCGCCAGCAGCTCCCGACTAGCGGGGGACAATGAGCAGTTCTTC. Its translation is CASSSRLAGDNEQFF. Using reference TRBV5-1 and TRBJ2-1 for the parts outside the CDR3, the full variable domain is KAGVTQTPRYLIKTRGQQVTLSCSPISGHRSVSWYQQTPGQGLQFLFEYFSETQRNKGNFPGRFSGRQFSNSRSEMNVSTLELGDSALYLCASSSRLAGDNEQFFGPGTRLTVL.

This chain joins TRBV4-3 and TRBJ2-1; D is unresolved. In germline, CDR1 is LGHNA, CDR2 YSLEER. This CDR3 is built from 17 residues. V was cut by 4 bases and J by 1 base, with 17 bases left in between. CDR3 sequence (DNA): TGCGCCAGCAGCCGGTACTTCCCATCTGGGTCCTACAATGAGCAGTTCTTC. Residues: CASSRYFPSGSYNEQFF.

CDR3 sequence (DNA): TGTGCCAGCAGCCCCCGTGCTAGCGGGAGTTTGGGCGAGCAGTACTTC. Amino acids: CASSPRASGSLGEQYF. This chain connects TRBV7-9 to TRBJ2-7; 10 bases agree with TRBD2. The CDR3 has 16 amino acids. Germline V gene sequence: CDR1 SEHNR, CDR2 FQNEAQ (reference sequence). V gave up 5 bases and J gave up 6 bases; unmatched junction bases: 13.

CDR3 sequence: CASSSGQDPDQPQHF. CDR3 bases: TGTGCCAGTAGTTCCGGACAGGACCCCGATCAGCCCCAGCATTTT. The V gene is TRBV19, the J gene TRBJ1-5; 7 positions match TRBD1. There are 15 residues in the CDR3. Germline V gene lookup returns CDR1 LNHDA and CDR2 SQIVND (reference sequence). The ends lost 5 bases at V and 5 bases at J; junction bases unmatched: 9.

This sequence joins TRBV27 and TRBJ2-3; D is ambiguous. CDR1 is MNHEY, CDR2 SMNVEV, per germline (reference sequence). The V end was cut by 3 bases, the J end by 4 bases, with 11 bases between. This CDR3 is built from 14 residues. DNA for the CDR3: TGTGCCAGCAGTTTTCGGCCATCACCAGATACGCAGTATTTT. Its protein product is CASSFRPSPDTQYF.

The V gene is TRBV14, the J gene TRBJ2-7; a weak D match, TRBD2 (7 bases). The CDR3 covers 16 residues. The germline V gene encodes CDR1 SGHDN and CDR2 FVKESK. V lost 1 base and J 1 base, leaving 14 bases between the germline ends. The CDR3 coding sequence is TGTGCCAGCAGCCAAGTAGGCGGGGGCAGGTCCTACGAGCAGTACTTC. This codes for CASSQVGGGRSYEQYF.

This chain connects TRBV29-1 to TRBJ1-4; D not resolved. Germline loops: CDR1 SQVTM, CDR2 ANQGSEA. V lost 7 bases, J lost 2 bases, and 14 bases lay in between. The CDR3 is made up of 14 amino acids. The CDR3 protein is CSALRTGTNEKLFF. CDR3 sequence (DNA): TGCAGCGCCCTGAGGACCGGGACTAATGAAAAACTGTTTTTT.